This is a list of T cell receptor beta chains from one sample in a study of T cell responses to AZD1222 COVID-19 vaccine. The data were produced by immunoSEQ multiplex PCR, yet TCRdb's version contains in-frame clones alone and is incomplete. The table lists 150,000 or so clones, 75% to 95% of them singletons. The sequences come from peripheral blood, collected on day 0 of AZD1222 vaccination. The source of these receptors is an adult in good health. The CDR3 runs from the conserved cysteine through the conserved F or W. A D gene is named only where the DNA matches it firmly. Expanded clones get a size class; other rows say once, few or many, or leave the size out.

size	J	D	V	DNA	CDR3
-	TRBJ1-2	-	TRBV14	TGTGCCAGCAGCCTCGGCCTCACTCATGGCTACACCTTC	CASSLGLTHGYTF
-	TRBJ2-2	-	TRBV19	TGTGCCAGTACCGTAGATGCGGACACCGGGGAGCTGTTTTTT	CASTVDADTGELFF
-	TRBJ1-2	-	TRBV7-2	TGTGCCAGCAGCTTACTGGGGGGCAGGACTGATGGCTACACCTTC	CASSLLGGRTDGYTF
-	TRBJ2-7	TRBD1	TRBV11-2	TGTGCCAGCAGCTTCGGGACAGGGCTTTACGAGCAGTACTTC	CASSFGTGLYEQYF
-	TRBJ2-7	-	TRBV4-3	TGCGCCAGCAGCCAAGGAACAGGGTACGAGCAGTACTTC	CASSQGTGYEQYF
-	TRBJ1-2	-	TRBV7-9	TGTGCCAGCAGCCCAATAGGAGGGGGGGTCGACTATGGCTACACCTTC	CASSPIGGGVDYGYTF
-	TRBJ1-2	-	TRBV7-9	TGTGCCAGCAGCTTATACAACTATGGCTACACCTTC	CASSLYNYGYTF
-	TRBJ1-5	-	TRBV19	TGTGCCAGTAGTGATTGGGTAAGGTCAGGGTGGAAGGGAGCCCAGCATTTT	CASSDWVRSGWKGAQHF
-	TRBJ1-2	-	TRBV12-3/TRBV12-4	TGTGCCAGCTTGTCTGGTGCGACCTATGGCTACACCTTC	CASLSGATYGYTF
-	TRBJ1-5	-	TRBV27	TGTGCCAGCAGTTTAATCGCCAATCAGCCCCAGCATTTT	CASSLIANQPQHF
-	TRBJ1-5	TRBD1	TRBV28	TGTGCCAGCAGTTTACTCGCCGGGACAGGGGTTTATGGCAATCAGCCCCAGCATTTT	CASSLLAGTGVYGNQPQHF
-	TRBJ1-5	-	TRBV5-1	TGCGCCAGCAGCCCGGGGGACAGCAATCAGCCCCAGCATTTT	CASSPGDSNQPQHF
-	TRBJ2-6	-	TRBV4-3	TGCGCCAGCAGCCACATACCGGGACCGAACTCTGGGGCCAACGTCCTGACTTTC	CASSHIPGPNSGANVLTF
-	TRBJ2-7	TRBD2	TRBV6-6	TGTGCCAGCAGTCGGACTAGCGGGCCCCTTCCTATTCACGAGCAGTACTTC	CASSRTSGPLPIHEQYF
few	TRBJ2-5	-	TRBV21-1	TGTGCCAGCAGCAAAGTGGGCGAGACCCAGTACTTC	CASSKVGETQYF
-	TRBJ1-1	TRBD1	TRBV18	TGTGCCAGCTCACCTCGGACAGGGACGGACACTGAAGCTTTCTTT	CASSPRTGTDTEAFF
-	TRBJ2-7	-	TRBV5-1	TGCGCCAGCAGCTCGACGACGACGGACCCCCCTGGGGGCGAGCAGTACTTC	CASSSTTTDPPGGEQYF
-	TRBJ2-5	TRBD1	TRBV9	TGTGCCAGCAGCGATGGGACAGGGGGCGTAGGAGAGACCCAGTACTTC	CASSDGTGGVGETQYF
-	TRBJ1-2	-	TRBV5-1	TGCGCCAGCAGCGTGGAACAGAGTACTAACTATGGCTACACCTTC	CASSVEQSTNYGYTF
-	TRBJ1-4	TRBD1	TRBV15	TGTGCCACCAGCAGAGACGGACAGGGGGGCCTCGCAACTAATGAAAAACTGTTTTTT	CATSRDGQGGLATNEKLFF
-	TRBJ1-1	TRBD1	TRBV4-1	TGCGCCAGCAGCCAGACACAGGGGGCTGGGACTGAAGCTTTCTTT	CASSQTQGAGTEAFF
-	TRBJ1-2	-	TRBV6-1	TGTGCCAGCAGTGTAGAGTTGTCCGTCGGGCCTAACTATGGCTACACCTTC	CASSVELSVGPNYGYTF